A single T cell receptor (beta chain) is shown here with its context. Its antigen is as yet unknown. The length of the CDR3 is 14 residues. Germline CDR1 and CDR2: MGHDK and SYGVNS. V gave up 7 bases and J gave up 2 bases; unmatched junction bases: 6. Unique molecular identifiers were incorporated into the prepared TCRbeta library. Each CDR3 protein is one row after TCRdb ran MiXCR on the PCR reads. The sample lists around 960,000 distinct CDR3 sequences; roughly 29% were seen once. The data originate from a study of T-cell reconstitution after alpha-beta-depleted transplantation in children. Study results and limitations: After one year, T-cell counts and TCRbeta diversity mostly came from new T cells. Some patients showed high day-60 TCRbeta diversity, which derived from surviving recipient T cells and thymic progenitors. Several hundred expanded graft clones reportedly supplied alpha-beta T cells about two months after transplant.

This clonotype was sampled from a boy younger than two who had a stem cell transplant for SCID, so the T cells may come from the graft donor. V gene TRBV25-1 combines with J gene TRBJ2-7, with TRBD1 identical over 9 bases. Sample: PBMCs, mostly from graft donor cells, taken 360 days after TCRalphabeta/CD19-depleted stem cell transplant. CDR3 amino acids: CASTVGQGPYEQYF. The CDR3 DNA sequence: TGTGCCAGCACCGTGGGACAGGGACCCTACGAGCAGTACTTC.